These 8 T cell receptor beta chains share one sample of origin, sequenced in a study of shared clonotypes between healthy human individuals. This table comes from immunoSEQ multiplex PCR, and its TCRdb copy is limited to in-frame clones, with some not included. The data show 800,000 to 1,200,000 clones, with approximately 78% seen just once and under 0.65% held by the top ten. Specimen: memory CD4+ T cells from PBMCs. Subset denoted: CD45RA-negative fraction. These receptors came from a man aged 18 to 29 in good health. Some clones in this sample may be carry-over from other donors' samples.

The chain uses TRBV9 and TRBJ1-2; the D is unclear. Trimming shortened V by 0 bases and J by 1 base, and 7 bases separated the two germline ends. Germline CDR1 and CDR2: SGDLS and YYNGEE. The CDR3 totals 14 residues. CDR3 in amino acids: CASSVVPDNYGYTF. Written as DNA, the CDR3 is TGTGCCAGCAGCGTAGTGCCGGATAACTATGGCTACACCTTC.

V usage is TRBV5-6 and J usage is TRBJ2-5, with D maybe TRBD1 (6 bases). Germline CDR1 reads SGHDT; CDR2 reads YYEEEE. Deletions cut 7 bases from V and 4 bases from J, with 17 bases between. CDR3 length: 14 residues. The CDR3 coding sequence is TGTGCCAGCTCCTCCAGGGGCTGGGGAGAGACCCAGTACTTC. Its protein is CASSSRGWGETQYF.

The rearrangement links TRBV7-2 to TRBJ1-1; tentative D call: TRBD1 (5 bases). There are 15 residues in the CDR3. With 0 bases removed from V and 4 bases from J, the gap between germline ends came to 12 bases. The V gene's germline CDR1 is SGHTA and CDR2 FQGNSA. The CDR3 is CASSLASGAGTEAFF. CDR3 nucleotide sequence: TGTGCCAGCAGCTTAGCGTCTGGGGCCGGCACTGAAGCTTTCTTT.

The rearrangement uses TRBV5-6 and TRBJ1-5; 8 nucleotides line up with TRBD1. The germline V gene has CDR1 SGHDT and CDR2 YYEEEE. The length of the CDR3 is 15 residues. The V gene end was trimmed by 4 bases and the J gene end by 7 bases; junction bases not matched to a gene: 10. The CDR3 nucleotides read TGTGCCAGCAGCCGGACAGGGTCCGTCGGGCAGCCCCAGCATTTT. Amino acids: CASSRTGSVGQPQHF. The full variable domain, its missing parts supplied by reference TRBV5-6 and TRBJ1-5, is DAGVTQSPTHLIKTRGQQVTLRCSPKSGHDTVSWYQQALGQGPQFIFQYYEEEERQRGNFPDRFSGHQFPNYSSELNVNALLLGDSALYLCASSRTGSVGQPQHFGDGTRLSIL.

V is TRBV7-2 and J is TRBJ1-2, with TRBD1 matching over 7 bases. The CDR3 spans 14 residues. V lost 5 bases, J lost 4 bases, and 7 bases stayed unmatched. Per the germline V gene, CDR1 is SGHTA and CDR2 is FQGNSA. The CDR3 nucleotides read TGTGCCAGCAGCGGACGACAGGGTACCTATGGCTACACCTTC. This encodes CASSGRQGTYGYTF.

CDR3 DNA sequence: TGCGCCAGCAGCCTACGATCGAATCTAGGAACTAGCGGGAGAAGGAACACCGGGGAGCTGTTTTTT. It yields the protein CASSLRSNLGTSGRRNTGELFF. J is TRBJ2-2 and V is TRBV4-1, with 11 bases identical to TRBD2. Germline assignment: CDR1 MGHRA and CDR2 YSYEKL. The CDR3 runs to 22 residues. V shed 4 bases and J 1 base; nucleotides not matched to a gene: 20.

The V call is TRBV5-1, the J call TRBJ2-5; D could derive from TRBD1 or TRBD2 (5 bases each). Trimming removed 1 base at V and 3 bases at J, with 10 bases between. The CDR3 is made up of 14 amino acids. The germline V gene has CDR1 SGHRS and CDR2 YFSETQ. CDR3 nucleotide sequence: TGCGCCAGCAGCTTGACCCGGGGCGAAGAGACCCAGTACTTC. The encoded protein is CASSLTRGEETQYF.

This clone was counted only a few times. At the DNA level, this CDR3 is encoded by other sequences in the same sample as well. The chain employs TRBV6-5 and TRBJ1-1; no firm D call. Germline CDR1 is MNHEY and CDR2 is SVGAGI. Trimming removed 0 bases at V and 1 base at J, with 6 bases between. This CDR3 has 14 amino acids. The CDR3 sequence: CASSYSPGNTEAFF. The CDR3 DNA sequence: TGTGCCAGCAGTTACTCTCCAGGGAACACTGAAGCTTTCTTT.